A selection of T cell receptor beta chains follows, all from one sample in a study of human T cells and chemical hapten exposure. One entry per CDR3 protein results from TCRdb running MiXCR on the RACE reads. The sample lists around 300,000 distinct CDR3 sequences, 5.5% to 8% occurring once. The sequencing used whole blood, collected in connection with sensitization to the hapten diphenylcyclopropenone (DPC). The receptors here all came from a woman younger than 30 with alopecia areata. Some clones in this sample may be carry-over from other donors' samples. CDR3s include the opening cysteine and the closing phenylalanine or tryptophan. A D gene is named only where the DNA matches it firmly. Size is stated for part of the rows, as once, few or many counts, or as a class when the clone is expanded.

TRBV9,TRBJ2-1,TRBD2,many,CASSVASGGAVNEQFF,TGTGCCAGCAGCGTAGCTAGCGGGGGGGCGGTCAATGAGCAGTTCTTC
TRBV6-5,TRBJ1-1,.,.,CASSYWGGGAFF,TGTGCCAGCAGTTACTGGGGAGGAGGAGCTTTCTTT
TRBV7-9,TRBJ1-4,.,few,CASSPVVTNEKLFF,TGTGCCAGCAGCCCAGTGGTAACTAATGAAAAACTGTTTTTT
TRBV10-3,TRBJ2-5,.,few,CAIRASGASQETQYF,TGTGCCATCAGGGCATCAGGGGCTTCCCAAGAGACCCAGTACTTC
TRBV7-2,TRBJ2-4,.,few,CASSWDEGIQYF,TGTGCCAGCAGCTGGGATGAGGGCATTCAGTACTTC
TRBV29-1,TRBJ1-3,.,.,CSVEVVRGLGNTIYF,TGCAGCGTTGAAGTGGTGCGGGGGCTAGGAAACACCATATATTTT
TRBV25-1,TRBJ1-1,TRBD1,.,CASSSDRENTEAFF,TGTGCCAGCAGTTCGGACAGGGAGAACACTGAAGCTTTCTTT
TRBV6-2/TRBV6-3,TRBJ1-5,.,few,CASILGGSGNQPQHF,TGTGCCAGCATCCTTGGGGGGAGCGGCAATCAGCCCCAGCATTTT
TRBV15,TRBJ2-1,.,few,CATSRDQEREQFF,TGTGCCACCAGCAGAGATCAGGAACGAGAGCAGTTCTTC
TRBV24-1,TRBJ2-7,.,.,CATSEGATTYEQYF,TGTGCCACCAGTGAAGGGGCTACAACCTACGAGCAGTACTTC
TRBV6-5,TRBJ2-3,TRBD2,few,CASSYSRIGGAADTQYF,TGTGCCAGCAGTTACTCGAGGATCGGGGGGGCGGCAGATACGCAGTATTTT
TRBV12-3/TRBV12-4,TRBJ1-5,.,many,CASRAGIYQPQHF,TGTGCCAGCAGAGCAGGGATCTATCAGCCCCAGCATTTT
TRBV14,TRBJ2-5,.,.,CASSQDWAGIGETQYF,TGTGCCAGCAGCCAAGATTGGGCAGGGATCGGAGAGACCCAGTACTTC
TRBV5-4,TRBJ2-5,TRBD1,many,CASSLTGGAYETQYF,TGTGCCAGCAGCCTTACAGGGGGCGCATACGAGACCCAGTACTTC
TRBV3-1,TRBJ2-1,.,many,CASSQGVTGGGAHNEQFF,TGTGCCAGCAGCCAAGGAGTAACTGGTGGGGGGGCACATAATGAGCAGTTCTTC